One sample yielded the 3 T cell receptor beta chains listed below, sequenced in a study of T cell responses to AZD1222 COVID-19 vaccine. This table comes from immunoSEQ multiplex PCR, and its TCRdb copy is limited to in-frame clones, with some not included. The table includes 120,000 to 150,000 clones, around 90% detected once. The sample in question was peripheral blood, obtained on day 0 of AZD1222 vaccination. Source of these receptors: an adult in good health.

The genes are TRBV5-4 and TRBJ2-7; the match to TRBD2 covers 11 bases. The CDR3 length is 15 residues. The germline V gene has CDR1 SGHNT and CDR2 YYREEE (reference sequence). Unmatched junction bases numbered 3, after V lost 4 bases and J lost 0 bases. CDR3 sequence: CASSPGLADSYEQYF. The CDR3 DNA is TGTGCCAGCAGCCCGGGACTAGCGGACTCCTACGAGCAGTACTTC.

This chain connects TRBV10-1 to TRBJ2-1; no clear D. V was shortened by 3 bases and J by 12 bases, with 15 bases between the two germline ends. CDR1 and CDR2 from the germline V gene are WNHNN and SYGVQD (reference sequence). This CDR3 region has 13 residues. CDR3 amino acids: CASSERLNRVQFF. The DNA of the CDR3 is TGCGCCAGCAGTGAACGGCTAAATCGGGTGCAGTTCTTC.

This chain joins TRBV11-1 and TRBJ1-1, with D perhaps matching TRBD1 (6 bases). The V gene lost 5 bases and the J gene lost 1 base, with 11 bases spanning the gap. The length of the CDR3 is 14 residues. The germline CDR1 and CDR2 sequences are SGHAT and FQDESV (reference sequence). The CDR3 loop reads CASSLGQTNTEAFF. CDR3 DNA sequence: TGTGCCAGCAGCCTGGGACAAACGAACACTGAAGCTTTCTTT. Full variable domain (outside the CDR3, taken from reference TRBV11-1 and TRBJ1-1): EAEVAQSPRYKITEKSQAVAFWCDPISGHATLYWYRQILGQGPELLVQFQDESVVDDSQLPKDRFSAERLKGVDSTLKIQPAELGDSAMYLCASSLGQTNTEAFFGQGTRLTVV.